Each of the 28 T cell receptor beta chains below was sequenced from the same sample in a study of cytomegalovirus exposure and HLA in healthy donors. Generated by immunoSEQ multiplex PCR, the TCRdb table keeps only in-frame clones and is missing some. Altogether about 220,000 clones are present, around nine tenths being singletons, with the ten largest covering around 3%. The sample consisted of PBMCs. The receptor source for this set is a woman between 18 and 29 years old in good health and CMV-seronegative.

The gene calls are TRBV7-9 and TRBJ2-7, with TRBD1 as a possible D gene (6 bases). V was cut by 1 base and J by 3 bases, with 13 bases left in between. Germline CDR1 and CDR2: SEHNR and FQNEAQ (reference sequence). The CDR3 totals 15 residues. CDR3 DNA: TGTGCCAGCAGCTTAGAGGAAGGGGGTTTCTACGAGCAGTACTTC. This gives the protein CASSLEEGGFYEQYF.

In this sample, this clone turned up a few times. J is TRBJ2-7 and V is TRBV7-2; the D gene is possibly TRBD2 (5 bases). The CDR3 consists of 12 residues. V was shortened by 8 bases and J by 0 bases, with 8 bases between the two germline ends. Germline V gives CDR1 SGHTA, CDR2 FQGNSA. In DNA form, the CDR3 reads TGTGCCAGCTTAGGGAGCTCCTACGAGCAGTACTTC. This sequence encodes CASLGSSYEQYF.

V and J are TRBV5-8 and TRBJ2-7; 10 nucleotides line up with TRBD2. The CDR3 contains 17 residues. Trimming took 0 bases from V and 0 from J; bases not matched to a gene: 6. Germline V gene sequence: CDR1 SGHTS, CDR2 YDEGEE. The CDR3 reads CASSLVGLADSSYEQYF. The CDR3 DNA is TGTGCCAGCAGCTTGGTTGGACTAGCGGATAGCTCCTACGAGCAGTACTTC.

The CDR3 loop reads CASRRGSTEAFF. The CDR3, as DNA: TGTGCCAGCAGGCGGGGTAGTACTGAAGCTTTCTTT. The chain combines TRBV6-1 with TRBJ1-1; no definite D call. The CDR3 consists of 12 residues. Germline V gene data show CDR1 as MNHNS and CDR2 as SASEGT. V lost 6 bases and J lost 5, with 10 bases in between.

The chain has TRBV27 and TRBJ2-3; TRBD1 matches 8 bases. The ends lost 5 bases at V and 2 bases at J; junction bases unmatched: 9. The CDR3 totals 16 residues. CDR1 and CDR2 (germline): MNHEY, SMNVEV (reference sequence). DNA of the CDR3: TGTGCCAGCAGTCGTCCGGGACAGGATTCCACAGATACGCAGTATTTT. Its translation is CASSRPGQDSTDTQYF.

The rearrangement links TRBV27 to TRBJ2-5; the D gene is possibly TRBD2 (5 bases). Germline lookup yields CDR1 MNHEY and CDR2 SMNVEV (reference sequence). The germline V and J ends were trimmed by 5 bases and 5 bases, with 15 bases remaining between them. The CDR3 spans 14 residues. CDR3 DNA sequence: TGTGCCAGCAGTGAATCCAGTAGCGTGGAGACCCAGTACTTC. As protein: CASSESSSVETQYF.

This chain connects TRBV5-1 to TRBJ2-3; TRBD1 matches at 9 bases. The germline CDR1 and CDR2 sequences are SGHRS and YFSETQ. V lost 6 bases to trimming and J lost 3 bases; unmatched junction nucleotides: 5. This CDR3 region has 14 residues. CDR3 protein: CASKPGQGTDTQYF. In nucleotides, the CDR3 is TGCGCCAGCAAGCCGGGACAGGGAACAGATACGCAGTATTTT.

This chain connects TRBV5-4 to TRBJ2-5, with 8 positions matching TRBD1. The CDR3 runs 15 residues. With V trimmed by 3 bases and J by 3 bases, 7 bases remained unmatched. Germline V CDR1 and CDR2: SGHNT, YYREEE (reference sequence). The CDR3 here is CASSSTGTGEETQYF. The DNA for the CDR3 is TGTGCCAGCAGCTCAACCGGGACAGGAGAAGAGACCCAGTACTTC. The full variable domain, with the rest looked up from reference TRBV5-4 and TRBJ2-5, is ETGVTQSPTHLIKTRGQQVTLRCSSQSGHNTVSWYQQALGQGPQFIFQYYREEENGRGNFPPRFSGLQFPNYSSELNVNALELDDSALYLCASSSTGTGEETQYFGPGTRLLVL.

This sequence joins TRBV25-1 and TRBJ1-1; 9 positions match TRBD1. Trimming took 2 bases from V and 4 from J; bases not matched to a gene: 2. Germline CDR1 MGHDK, CDR2 SYGVNS. This CDR3 is 14 amino acids long. This CDR3 is CASSEPGQGTEAFF. CDR3 sequence (DNA): TGTGCCAGCAGTGAACCGGGACAGGGCACTGAAGCTTTCTTT.

The chain joins TRBV2 to TRBJ1-3; weak D call: TRBD1 (5 bases). The CDR3 totals 16 residues. CDR1 and CDR2 (germline): SNHLY, FYNNEI. V was shortened by 9 bases and J by 0 bases, with 18 bases between the two germline ends. The DNA for the CDR3 is TGTGCCAGTTCTCGGGGGAGGCCTTTCTCTGGAAACACCATATATTTT. Translating it yields CASSRGRPFSGNTIYF. The variable domain in full, completed from reference TRBV2 and TRBJ1-3, reads EPEVTQTPSHQVTQMGQEVILRCVPISNHLYFYWYRQILGQKVEFLVSFYNNEISEKSEIFDDQFSVERPDGSNFTLKIRSTKLEDSAMYFCASSRGRPFSGNTIYFGEGSWLTVV.

This chain joins TRBV11-3 and TRBJ2-1; 7 nucleotides agree with TRBD2. The CDR3 consists of 17 residues. Per the germline V gene, CDR1 is SGHNT and CDR2 is YENEEA. Germline trimming cut 4 bases from V and 5 bases from J; bases unmatched to any gene: 14. The CDR3 loop is CASSSRDGLAAHNEQFF. The CDR3 DNA is TGTGCCAGCAGCTCCCGGGATGGCCTAGCGGCACACAATGAGCAGTTCTTC.

The CDR3 spells CASSLELAGIRGDTQYF. The DNA for the CDR3 is TGTGCCAGCAGCTTGGAACTAGCGGGAATCCGGGGAGATACGCAGTATTTT. This sequence joins TRBV5-4 and TRBJ2-3; 10 bases are shared with TRBD2. Germline lookup yields CDR1 SGHNT and CDR2 YYREEE (reference sequence). The V and J ends lost 0 bases and 5 bases, in that order; junction bases with no gene match: 9. The CDR3 length is 17 residues.

V is TRBV6-1 and J is TRBJ1-2, with no clear D. CDR1 is MNHNS, CDR2 SASEGT, per germline. This CDR3 contains 12 residues. V was pared by 7 bases and J by 2 bases, with 8 bases between. This chain's CDR3 is CASTPVNYGYTF. DNA for the CDR3: TGTGCCAGCACCCCAGTGAACTATGGCTACACCTTC.

V usage is TRBV6-5 and J usage is TRBJ2-7; tentatively, D is TRBD2 (6 bases). This CDR3 contains 13 residues. Germline CDR1 and CDR2: MNHEY and SVGAGI. Trimming stripped 6 bases from V and 1 base from J, with 10 bases between. Written as DNA, the CDR3 is TGTGCCAGCAGACCGACTAGTTCCTACGAGCAGTACTTC. Amino acids: CASRPTSSYEQYF.

V and J are TRBV28 and TRBJ1-1; 8 bases fit TRBD1. There are 14 residues in the CDR3. CDR1 and CDR2 from the germline V gene are MDHEN and SYDVKM. The ends lost 6 bases at V and 5 bases at J; junction bases unmatched: 8. The CDR3 region has the DNA TGTGCCAGCAGCCGACCCGGGACAGGAACTGAAGCTTTCTTT. Translating it yields CASSRPGTGTEAFF.

The rearrangement uses TRBV5-6 and TRBJ1-4; possible D gene TRBD1, 6 bases. This CDR3 contains 14 residues. Looked up from germline, CDR1 is SGHDT and CDR2 is YYEEEE. V lost 2 bases and J 7 bases, leaving 12 bases between the germline ends. This chain's CDR3 is CASSLGQSSEKLFF. CDR3 DNA sequence: TGTGCCAGCAGCTTAGGACAGTCGAGTGAAAAACTGTTTTTT. The full variable domain, in which reference TRBV5-6 and TRBJ1-4 provide the parts outside the CDR3, is DAGVTQSPTHLIKTRGQQVTLRCSPKSGHDTVSWYQQALGQGPQFIFQYYEEEERQRGNFPDRFSGHQFPNYSSELNVNALLLGDSALYLCASSLGQSSEKLFFGSGTQLSVL.

This chain uses TRBV27 with TRBJ2-7; 12 bases line up with TRBD1. The CDR3 has 15 residues. J lost 6 bases, V lost 5 bases, and 8 bases had no gene match. CDR1 is MNHEY and CDR2 is SMNVEV in the germline V gene (reference sequence). The CDR3 sequence: CASSAGTGGVSEQYF. In DNA form, the CDR3 reads TGTGCCAGCAGTGCAGGGACAGGGGGCGTATCCGAGCAGTACTTC.

The J gene is TRBJ2-5, the V gene TRBV27, with D maybe TRBD1 (5 bases). The germline V gene encodes CDR1 MNHEY and CDR2 SMNVEV (reference sequence). This CDR3 is 15 amino acids long. Trimming shortened V by 0 bases and J by 1 base, and 9 bases separated the two germline ends. Here the CDR3 reads CASSLSTGPQETQYF. CDR3 sequence (DNA): TGTGCCAGCAGTTTATCAACAGGTCCCCAAGAGACCCAGTACTTC.

The chain has TRBV5-4 and TRBJ1-5; D is undetermined. The V gene's germline CDR1 is SGHNT and CDR2 YYREEE (reference sequence). Trimming took off 3 bases at V and 1 base at J, with 14 bases between the two ends. The CDR3 totals 16 residues. The CDR3 loop reads CASSSLTPGSNQPQHF. DNA for the CDR3: TGTGCCAGCAGCTCACTGACCCCGGGAAGCAATCAGCCCCAGCATTTT.

CDR3 in amino acids: CASSAWAGALGTDTQYF. In DNA form, the CDR3 reads TGTGCCAGCAGCGCCTGGGCGGGAGCGCTAGGCACAGATACGCAGTATTTT. The chain links TRBV5-4 to TRBJ2-3, with 7 bases that match TRBD2. This CDR3 has 17 residues. With 4 bases clipped from V and 1 base from J, the junction kept 12 bases outside the gene matches. From germline, CDR1 is SGHNT and CDR2 YYREEE (reference sequence).

In this sample, this clone turned up a few times. The chain recombines TRBV5-4 with TRBJ1-1; no firm D call. V was trimmed by 5 bases and J by 0 bases, leaving 8 bases between them. CDR1 SGHNT and CDR2 YYREEE come from the germline V gene (reference sequence). The CDR3 totals 13 residues. This chain's CDR3 is CASSSDMNTEAFF. The CDR3 nucleotides read TGTGCCAGCAGTTCCGACATGAACACTGAAGCTTTCTTT. Looking up the rest from reference TRBV5-4 and TRBJ1-1 gives the full variable domain: ETGVTQSPTHLIKTRGQQVTLRCSSQSGHNTVSWYQQALGQGPQFIFQYYREEENGRGNFPPRFSGLQFPNYSSELNVNALELDDSALYLCASSSDMNTEAFFGQGTRLTVV.

The chain uses TRBV19 and TRBJ2-5, with 8 positions matching TRBD2. V gave up 9 bases and J gave up 1 base; unmatched junction bases: 7. CDR1 is LNHDA, CDR2 SQIVND, per germline (reference sequence). CDR3 length: 14 amino acids. CDR3 nucleotides: TGTGCCAGCCGCCCGGGAGGGCGCCAAGAGACCCAGTACTTC. It yields the protein CASRPGGRQETQYF.

This rearrangement joins TRBV5-6 to TRBJ1-1; the D is unclear. Germline V CDR1 and CDR2: SGHDT, YYEEEE. This CDR3 has 15 amino acids. V shed 0 bases and J shed 5 bases, with 14 bases lying between them. The DNA for the CDR3 is TGTGCCAGCAGCTTGGGGAGGGCGGGAGGAACTGAAGCTTTCTTT. Translated: CASSLGRAGGTEAFF. Using reference TRBV5-6 and TRBJ1-1 for the parts outside the CDR3, the full variable domain is DAGVTQSPTHLIKTRGQQVTLRCSPKSGHDTVSWYQQALGQGPQFIFQYYEEEERQRGNFPDRFSGHQFPNYSSELNVNALLLGDSALYLCASSLGRAGGTEAFFGQGTRLTVV.

The chain links TRBV27 to TRBJ1-2; 7 bases are a match to TRBD1. From germline, CDR1 is MNHEY and CDR2 SMNVEV (reference sequence). This CDR3 is 15 amino acids long. V shed 0 bases and J 7 bases; nucleotides not matched to a gene: 8. The CDR3 loop reads CASSLSSTGLGGYTF. The CDR3 region has the DNA TGTGCCAGCAGTTTATCGTCGACAGGGTTGGGTGGCTACACCTTC.

The chain is built from TRBV10-3 and TRBJ2-7; no clear D gene. V dropped 2 bases and J dropped 4 bases, with 12 bases sitting between them. Germline V gives CDR1 ENHRY, CDR2 SYGVKD. CDR3 length equals 14 residues. CDR3 in amino acids: CAISEAVDSYEQYF. As DNA, the CDR3 is TGTGCCATCAGTGAGGCGGTAGATTCTTACGAGCAGTACTTC.

This clone was seen only once. The chain employs TRBV11-2 and TRBJ2-7, with 7 bases matching TRBD2. Per germline, CDR1 SGHAT and CDR2 FQNNGV. The CDR3 is 14 residues long. Trimming cost V 4 bases and J 2 bases; bases outside gene matches: 5. CDR3: CASSWEGGAYEQYF. Written as DNA, the CDR3 is TGTGCCAGCAGCTGGGAGGGCGGCGCCTACGAGCAGTACTTC.

V is TRBV27 and J is TRBJ2-3; D is unclear. CDR3 length: 12 residues. Germline loops: CDR1 MNHEY, CDR2 SMNVEV (reference sequence). Trimming removed 6 bases at V and 8 bases at J, with 12 bases between. As DNA, the CDR3 is TGTGCCAGCAGCGGAGTATCCGGTACGCAGTATTTT. Translated, it gives CASSGVSGTQYF.

V usage is TRBV27 and J usage is TRBJ2-7; no reliable D call. Trimming cost V 1 base and J 5 bases, with 15 bases left between them. CDR3 length equals 15 residues. CDR1 is MNHEY and CDR2 is SMNVEV in the germline V gene (reference sequence). CDR3 coding DNA: TGTGCCAGCAGTTTATATCCTGGTACTGGTGACGAGCAGTACTTC. It translates to CASSLYPGTGDEQYF.